Detailed here is one TCR beta chain. Its antigen is currently unknown. Treatment in this sample: roughly 10-day PBMC culture with coronavirus spike peptide pools or control peptides (ViraFEST assay). The germline V gene has CDR1 MGHRA and CDR2 YSYEKL. Unmatched junction bases numbered 4, after V lost 2 bases and J lost 1 base. The length of the CDR3 is 15 residues. These data belong to a study of vaccination and CD4 T cells after COVID-19. Scientists ran DNA taken from cultured CD4+ T cells through the Oncomine TCR Beta short-read assay for sequencing. Cultured CD4+ T cells yielded the extracted genomic DNA. TCRdb reprocessed the PCR reads via MiXCR and lists one record per CDR3 protein. The table records 10,000 to 15,000 distinct CDR3 sequences, over 45% of them present only once.

This clonotype was obtained from a human donor who had recovered from COVID-19. Material: CD4+ T cells from blood, cultured in vitro. This rearrangement joins TRBV4-1 to TRBJ2-7, with TRBD1 identical over 8 bases. This chain's CDR3 is CASSQRDRLSYEQYF. CDR3 nucleotides: TGCGCCAGCAGCCAACGGGACAGGCTTTCCTACGAGCAGTACTTC.